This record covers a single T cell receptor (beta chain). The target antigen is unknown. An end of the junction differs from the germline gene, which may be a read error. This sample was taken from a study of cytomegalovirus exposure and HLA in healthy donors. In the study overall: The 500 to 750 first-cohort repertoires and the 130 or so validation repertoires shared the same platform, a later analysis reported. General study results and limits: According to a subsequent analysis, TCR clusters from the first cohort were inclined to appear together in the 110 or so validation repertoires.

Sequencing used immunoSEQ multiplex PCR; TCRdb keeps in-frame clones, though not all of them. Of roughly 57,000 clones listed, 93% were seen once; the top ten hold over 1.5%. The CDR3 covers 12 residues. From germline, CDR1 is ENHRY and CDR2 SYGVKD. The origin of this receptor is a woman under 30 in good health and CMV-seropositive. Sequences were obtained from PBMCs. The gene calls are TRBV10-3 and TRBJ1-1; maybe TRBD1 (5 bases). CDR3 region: CATQDMNTETFF. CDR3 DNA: TGTGCCACCCAGGACATGAACACTGAAACTTTCTTT.